Sequencing of this T cell receptor beta chain was carried out in a study of beta chain features in type 1 diabetes. Germline V gene lookup returns CDR1 MNHNS and CDR2 SASEGT. Germline trimming cut 11 bases from V and 5 bases from J; bases unmatched to any gene: 9. The CDR3 length is 13 residues. General study points: Short templates might get an advantage during PCR, and this would be equal in patients and controls. All four CD4+ subsets from Type 1 diabetes patients carried moderately but significantly shorter TCRB CDR3s.

Comment on this clone: No antigen is known for it.

Every isolated RNA sample was fully reverse transcribed, so sequencing captured expressed TCRB transcripts. Naive, central memory and regulatory T cell samples came to a mean of roughly 3.6 million reads. The repertoire was sequenced with immunoSEQ multiplex PCR; TCRdb's copy has only in-frame clones and lacks some. The table shows hundreds of thousands of clones, with about an eighth occurring only once. Over 95% purity was reached by all sorted populations. This chain uses TRBV6-1 with TRBJ2-1, with TRBD1 matching 7 bases. The sequence came from a young man with type 1 diabetes. Sequencing was carried out using naive CD4+ T cells from blood. The CDR3 region is CACQGTANNEQFF. The CDR3 region has the DNA TGTGCCTGCCAAGGGACAGCTAACAATGAGCAGTTCTTC.